This TCR beta chain originates from a study of blood T cell repertoires in COVID-19. Study as a whole: Specimens from acute and convalescent COVID-19 originated in the United States, Italy and Spain. The analysed material was cDNA or gDNA that came from T cells, B-cell-depleted T cells, or PBMCs.

Trimming took 5 bases from V and 3 from J, leaving 25 bases between them. CDR3 size: 18 residues. Germline assignment: CDR1 SEHNR and CDR2 FQNEAQ (reference sequence). Original processing methods: Researchers report that nucleated cell counts were estimated from reference gene primer amplification. TCRdb's copy holds only in-frame clones and misses some; the assay was immunoSEQ multiplex PCR. The D gene and trimming were derived from the DNA, and the V and J assignments and clone size from that table. The table lists 90,000 to 110,000 clones, 80% of them singletons. The sequencing sample was made of peripheral blood. The TCR was taken from a human donor in a cohort sampled during active or convalescent COVID-19. The chain joins TRBV7-9 to TRBJ1-1; D unresolved. CDR3 coding DNA: TGTGCCAGCAGCCGCGCCGTACACTCACGAAAGGAGGACACTGAAGCTTTCTTT. It encodes CASSRAVHSRKEDTEAFF.